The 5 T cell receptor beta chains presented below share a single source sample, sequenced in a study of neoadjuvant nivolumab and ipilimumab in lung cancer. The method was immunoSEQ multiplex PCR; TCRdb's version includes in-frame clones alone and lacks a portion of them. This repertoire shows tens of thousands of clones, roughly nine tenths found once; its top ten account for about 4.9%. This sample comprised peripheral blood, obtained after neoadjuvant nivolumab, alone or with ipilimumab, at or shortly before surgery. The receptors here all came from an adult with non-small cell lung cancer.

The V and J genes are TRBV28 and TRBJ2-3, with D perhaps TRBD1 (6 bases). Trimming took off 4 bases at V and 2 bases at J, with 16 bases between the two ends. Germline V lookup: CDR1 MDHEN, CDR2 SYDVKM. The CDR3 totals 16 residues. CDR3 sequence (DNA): TGTGCCAGCAGTTCCCGGCCCCGACAGGACACAGATACGCAGTATTTT. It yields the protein CASSSRPRQDTDTQYF. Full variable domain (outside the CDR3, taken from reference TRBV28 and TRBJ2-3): DVKVTQSSRYLVKRTGEKVFLECVQDMDHENMFWYRQDPGLGLRLIYFSYDVKMKEKGDIPEGYSVSREKKERFSLILESASTNQTSMYLCASSSRPRQDTDTQYFGPGTRLTVL.

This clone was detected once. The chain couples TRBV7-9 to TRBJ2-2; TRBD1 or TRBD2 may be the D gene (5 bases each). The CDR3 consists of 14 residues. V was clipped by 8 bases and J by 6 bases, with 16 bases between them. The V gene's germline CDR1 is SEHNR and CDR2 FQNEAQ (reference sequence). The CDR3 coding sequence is TGTGCCAGCCCAGCAGCACTAGGGGCCGGGGAGCTGTTTTTT. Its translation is CASPAALGAGELFF.

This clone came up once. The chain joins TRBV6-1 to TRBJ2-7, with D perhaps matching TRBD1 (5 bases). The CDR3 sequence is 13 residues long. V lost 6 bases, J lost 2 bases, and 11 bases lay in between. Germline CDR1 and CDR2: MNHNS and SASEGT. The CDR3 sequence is CASRQVPTYEQYF. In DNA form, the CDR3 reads TGTGCCAGCAGACAGGTGCCTACCTACGAGCAGTACTTC.

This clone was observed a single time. DNA of the CDR3: TGTGCCAGCAGCTTAGTTGGACAGGGAAACTATGGCTACACCTTC. Its protein is CASSLVGQGNYGYTF. The rearrangement joins TRBV7-2 to TRBJ1-2; 8 bases are shared with TRBD1. The CDR3 consists of 15 residues. CDR1 is SGHTA and CDR2 is FQGNSA in the germline V gene. V lost 1 base and J lost 2; bases outside the gene matches: 3.

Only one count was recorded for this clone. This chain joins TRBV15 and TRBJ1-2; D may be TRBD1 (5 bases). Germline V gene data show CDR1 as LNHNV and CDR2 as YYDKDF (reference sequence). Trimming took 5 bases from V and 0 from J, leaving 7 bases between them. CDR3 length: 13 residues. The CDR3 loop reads CATSPGPNYGYTF. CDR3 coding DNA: TGTGCCACCAGCCCAGGGCCTAACTATGGCTACACCTTC.